The 27 T cell receptor beta chains below all came from one sample that was sequenced in a study of T cell repertoires in cytomegalovirus infection. Their cognate antigens are unknown. TCRdb fed the reads into MiXCR, producing one record per CDR3 protein. The table lists around 230,000 distinct CDR3 sequences, approximately 38% of them singletons. This sample comprised CD8+ T cells from cultured PBMCs, obtained from culture after CMV antigen stimulation. These receptors were taken from a human donor in good health (CMV status not recorded). Some clones in this sample may be carry-over from other donors' samples.

This clonotype was recorded a few times. The rearrangement joins TRBV9 to TRBJ2-7; 9 positions agree with TRBD2. Trimming took 5 bases from V and 3 from J; bases not matched to a gene: 6. The germline V gene encodes CDR1 SGDLS and CDR2 YYNGEE. This CDR3 contains 14 residues. This CDR3 is CASSASGISYEQYF. The CDR3 region has the DNA TGTGCCAGCAGTGCTAGCGGGATAAGCTACGAGCAGTACTTC. Drawing the rest from reference TRBV9 and TRBJ2-7, the complete variable domain is DSGVTQTPKHLITATGQRVTLRCSPRSGDLSVYWYQQSLDQGLQFLIQYYNGEERAKGNILERFSAQQFPDLHSELNLSSLELGDSALYFCASSASGISYEQYFGPGTRLTVT.

The chain carries TRBV28 and TRBJ2-1, with 14 bases matching TRBD2. The junction had 4 bases not matched to a gene; V was cut back by 8 bases and J by 7 bases. The germline V gene encodes CDR1 MDHEN and CDR2 SYDVKM. The length of the CDR3 is 14 residues. This CDR3 reads CASLRTSGRNEQFF. The CDR3 nucleotides read TGTGCCAGCCTACGGACTAGCGGGAGGAATGAGCAGTTCTTC.

In DNA, the CDR3 is TGTGCCAGCAGCCGCACGGGTGGTGAAGATACGCAGTATTTT. This translates into CASSRTGGEDTQYF. The genes are TRBV11-2 and TRBJ2-3; D call uncertain. Germline CDR1 and CDR2: SGHAT and FQNNGV. The V gene lost 5 bases and the J gene lost 5 bases, with 14 bases spanning the gap. The CDR3 runs to 14 residues. The full variable domain, rest sourced from reference TRBV11-2 and TRBJ2-3, is EAGVAQSPRYKIIEKRQSVAFWCNPISGHATLYWYQQILGQGPKLLIQFQNNGVVDDSQLPKDRFSAERLKGVDSTLKIQPAKLEDSAVYLCASSRTGGEDTQYFGPGTRLTVL.

The chain couples TRBV20-1 to TRBJ1-1; tentatively, D is TRBD1 (6 bases). V dropped 2 bases and J dropped 5 bases, with 12 bases sitting between them. The CDR3 runs 13 residues. Germline CDR1 and CDR2: DFQATT and SNEGSKA (reference sequence). The CDR3 DNA is TGCAGTGCTAGACCCAGGGGAGGGACTGAAGCTTTCTTT. It is translated as CSARPRGGTEAFF.

V gene TRBV29-1 combines with J gene TRBJ1-2; no clear D gene. This CDR3 is 12 amino acids long. The V end was cut by 7 bases, the J end by 3 bases, with 12 bases between. CDR1 is SQVTM and CDR2 is ANQGSEA in the germline V gene. The CDR3 is CSAEDLYYGYTF. As DNA, the CDR3 is TGCAGCGCCGAGGACTTATACTATGGCTACACCTTC.

This clonotype came up a few times. This chain joins TRBV6-8 and TRBJ1-1; 7 bases are shared with TRBD1. The length of the CDR3 is 14 residues. CDR1 is MNHGY, CDR2 SAAAGT, per germline. V was pared by 2 bases and J by 2 bases, with 2 bases of the junction left unmatched. CDR3: CASSYQGVNTEAFF. The CDR3, as DNA: TGTGCCAGCAGTTACCAGGGGGTCAACACTGAAGCTTTCTTT.

The V gene is TRBV27, the J gene TRBJ2-7; D perhaps matches TRBD1 (5 bases). The CDR3 is made up of 13 amino acids. V shed 2 bases and J shed 3 bases, with 8 bases lying between them. Per the germline V gene, CDR1 is MNHEY and CDR2 is SMNVEV (reference sequence). The CDR3 bases are TGTGCCAGCAGTTTAAGGGGCCTCTACGAGCAGTACTTC. It specifies CASSLRGLYEQYF.

The chain joins TRBV5-1 to TRBJ2-3, with a possible D match to TRBD1 (5 bases). Trimming cost V 4 bases and J 2 bases, with 20 bases left between them. CDR3 size: 17 residues. From germline, CDR1 is SGHRS and CDR2 YFSETQ. CDR3 protein: CASSPLPTAPSTDTQYF. CDR3 DNA: TGCGCCAGCAGCCCACTCCCGACAGCCCCTTCCACAGATACGCAGTATTTT.

This clonotype was detected only a few times. The chain is built from TRBV27 and TRBJ2-1; D not resolved. This CDR3 contains 14 residues. With 1 base removed from V and 7 bases from J, the gap between germline ends came to 11 bases. Germline CDR1 is MNHEY and CDR2 is SMNVEV (reference sequence). The CDR3 sequence is CASSLFSYPNEQFF. The DNA of the CDR3 is TGTGCCAGCAGTTTATTCTCGTATCCAAATGAGCAGTTCTTC.

This chain joins TRBV11-2 and TRBJ2-1; TRBD1 aligns across 9 bases. CDR3 length: 15 residues. Looked up from germline, CDR1 is SGHAT and CDR2 is FQNNGV. Trimming took 5 bases from V and 2 from J; bases not matched to a gene: 4. This CDR3 is CASSRTGDPYNEQFF. The CDR3, as DNA: TGTGCCAGCAGCCGGACAGGGGATCCCTACAATGAGCAGTTCTTC.

This clonotype was found once. The chain joins TRBV27 to TRBJ2-2; perhaps TRBD2 as D (5 bases). Germline V CDR1 and CDR2: MNHEY, SMNVEV (reference sequence). Trimming cost V 2 bases and J 10 bases, with 17 bases left between them. The CDR3 runs 15 residues. The CDR3 coding sequence is TGTGCCAGCAGTTTAGTCCTCGAGCGGCCCATGGAGCTGTTTTTT. Amino acid sequence: CASSLVLERPMELFF.

The chain has TRBV28 and TRBJ2-1; 8 bases fit TRBD2. J lost 0 bases, V lost 5 bases, and 9 bases had no gene match. This CDR3 has 17 amino acids. Germline-derived CDR1 and CDR2 are MDHEN and SYDVKM. The CDR3 reads CASSQCFGGASYNEQFF. CDR3 DNA: TGTGCCAGCAGTCAATGCTTCGGGGGGGCCTCCTACAATGAGCAGTTCTTC. The variable domain in full, completed from reference TRBV28 and TRBJ2-1, reads DVKVTQSSRYLVKRTGEKVFLECVQDMDHENMFWYRQDPGLGLRLIYFSYDVKMKEKGDIPEGYSVSREKKERFSLILESASTNQTSMYLCASSQCFGGASYNEQFFGPGTRLTVL.

This clonotype was seen more than once but under ten times. The chain is built from TRBV11-2 and TRBJ2-7; the match to TRBD1 covers 7 bases. Per germline, CDR1 SGHAT and CDR2 FQNNGV. Trimming cost V 5 bases and J 3 bases; bases outside gene matches: 4. This CDR3 comprises 13 residues. The CDR3 is CASSLGQHYEQYF. In DNA form, the CDR3 reads TGTGCCAGCAGCCTGGGACAGCACTACGAGCAGTACTTC.

J is TRBJ2-5 and V is TRBV27; the D gene is possibly TRBD1 (6 bases). Germline CDR1 reads MNHEY; CDR2 reads SMNVEV (reference sequence). The CDR3 is 16 amino acids. Trimming took off 1 base at V and 5 bases at J, with 17 bases between the two ends. Here the CDR3 DNA reads TGTGCCAGCAGTTTATTATCGCCCACAGGGATGGAGACCCAGTACTTC. Translated, it gives CASSLLSPTGMETQYF.

The chain uses TRBV28 and TRBJ1-2, with D unresolved. CDR1 is MDHEN and CDR2 is SYDVKM in the germline V gene. The CDR3 runs to 15 residues. The ends were cut back, 3 bases at V and 0 bases at J, with 11 bases in the middle. CDR3: CASSFPRATNYGYTF. CDR3 nucleotides: TGTGCCAGCAGTTTCCCTAGGGCCACTAACTATGGCTACACCTTC.

The V gene is TRBV11-3, the J gene TRBJ2-7; TRBD2 is a possible D gene (5 bases). This CDR3 region has 13 residues. Trimming removed 3 bases from V and 2 bases from J, with 8 bases in between. Germline V gene sequence: CDR1 SGHNT, CDR2 YENEEA. The DNA of the CDR3 is TGTGCCAGCAGCTTCGGGATTACCTACGAGCAGTACTTC. This translates into CASSFGITYEQYF.

This clonotype has ten or more counts. This rearrangement joins TRBV27 to TRBJ2-5; D remains ambiguous. This CDR3 contains 15 residues. From germline, CDR1 is MNHEY and CDR2 SMNVEV (reference sequence). Trimming pared 0 bases from V and 5 bases from J, leaving 13 bases between. CDR3 region: CASSLSLNSRETQYF. The CDR3 DNA reads TGTGCCAGCAGTTTATCCTTAAACTCAAGGGAGACCCAGTACTTC.

This clonotype has ten or more counts. This chain connects TRBV7-2 to TRBJ2-7; perhaps TRBD1 as D (5 bases). Trimming shortened V by 5 bases and J by 7 bases, and 12 bases separated the two germline ends. CDR1 and CDR2 from the germline V gene are SGHTA and FQGNSA. The length of the CDR3 is 12 residues. The CDR3 sequence is CASSLGPWEQYF. Here the CDR3 DNA reads TGTGCCAGCAGCCTGGGGCCCTGGGAGCAGTACTTC.

This clonotype was detected only a few times. V is TRBV7-9 and J is TRBJ2-7; D possibly corresponds to TRBD1 (6 bases). CDR3 size: 12 residues. With 0 bases removed from V and 7 bases from J, the gap between germline ends came to 7 bases. Germline V gene lookup returns CDR1 SEHNR and CDR2 FQNEAQ (reference sequence). CDR3 nucleotide sequence: TGTGCCAGCAGCTTAGCGGACAGAGAGCAGTACTTC. This codes for CASSLADREQYF. Complete variable domain (other parts from reference TRBV7-9 and TRBJ2-7): DTGVSQNPRHKITKRGQNVTFRCDPISEHNRLYWYRQTLGQGPEFLTYFQNEAQLEKSRLLSDRFSAERPKGSFSTLEIQRTEQGDSAMYLCASSLADREQYFGPGTRLTVT.

This clonotype was picked up one time. The V gene is TRBV7-9, the J gene TRBJ2-5; 10 bases agree with TRBD1. Germline trimming cut 4 bases from V and 5 bases from J; bases unmatched to any gene: 7. This CDR3 has 15 amino acids. Germline V gives CDR1 SEHNR, CDR2 FQNEAQ (reference sequence). For the CDR3, the DNA is TGTGCCAGCAGCTCGACAGGGGGCGCAGATGAGACCCAGTACTTC. Residues: CASSSTGGADETQYF.

V gene TRBV28 combines with J gene TRBJ1-6; D gene uncertain. The CDR3 is 16 residues long. Trimming took off 5 bases at V and 9 bases at J, with 20 bases between the two ends. Per germline, CDR1 MDHEN and CDR2 SYDVKM. CDR3 nucleotide sequence: TGTGCCAGCAGTCTGCGGACGCAACCGAGGCCTTCACCCCTCCACTTT. It is translated as CASSLRTQPRPSPLHF.

The rearrangement joins TRBV20-1 to TRBJ2-1; D perhaps matches TRBD2 (5 bases). The germline V gene encodes CDR1 DFQATT and CDR2 SNEGSKA (reference sequence). This CDR3 is built from 12 residues. V lost 6 bases and J lost 7, with 13 bases in between. CDR3 sequence: CSALRRENEQFF. The CDR3 DNA reads TGCAGTGCCCTACGCCGGGAAAATGAGCAGTTCTTC.

This clonotype was observed a few times. The rearrangement joins TRBV7-3 to TRBJ1-1, with D unresolved. Germline V CDR1 and CDR2: SGHTA, FQGTGA. This CDR3 has 14 residues. With 5 bases removed from V and 6 bases from J, the gap between germline ends came to 16 bases. Here the CDR3 DNA reads TGTGCCAGCAGCCCAAGCGGTCGGGTTGCTGAAGCTTTCTTT. It translates to CASSPSGRVAEAFF.

The chain joins TRBV7-6 to TRBJ2-2, with 7 bases fitting TRBD1. Germline-derived CDR1 and CDR2 are SGHVS and FNYEAQ. The CDR3 runs 15 residues. Trimming at V came to 5 bases and at J to 4 bases, leaving 7 bases not matched to a gene. The CDR3 protein is CASSTDREGTGELFF. The CDR3 DNA sequence: TGTGCCAGCAGCACCGACAGGGAAGGCACCGGGGAGCTGTTTTTT.

This clonotype was found a few times. V usage is TRBV12-5 and J usage is TRBJ2-1; either TRBD1 or TRBD2 may fit D (5 bases each). CDR3 length: 16 residues. Germline lookup yields CDR1 LGHNT and CDR2 FRNRAP. The V and J ends lost 5 bases and 2 bases respectively, with 16 bases between them. This CDR3 is CASGPGAHKPYNEQFF. The CDR3 region has the DNA TGTGCTAGTGGTCCCGGGGCCCACAAACCCTACAATGAGCAGTTCTTC.

CDR3 in amino acids: CASSLARDRRDNEQFF. CDR3 DNA sequence: TGTGCCAGCAGTTTGGCCCGGGACAGGCGCGACAATGAGCAGTTCTTC. The chain carries TRBV27 and TRBJ2-1; TRBD1 aligns across 8 bases. Per the germline V gene, CDR1 is MNHEY and CDR2 is SMNVEV (reference sequence). V trimming: 3 bases; J trimming: 5 bases; junction bases outside the gene matches: 9. The CDR3 runs 16 residues.

The chain links TRBV7-9 to TRBJ2-7; TRBD1 aligns across 11 bases. The germline V gene has CDR1 SEHNR and CDR2 FQNEAQ (reference sequence). The CDR3 runs to 15 residues. The trim removed 5 bases at V and 4 bases at J, leaving 7 bases unmatched. The CDR3 DNA follows: TGTGCCAGCAGCGGGAGCCGGGACAGGGGGTACGAGCAGTACTTC. Its protein is CASSGSRDRGYEQYF.